This T cell receptor (beta chain) came from a study of human T cells and chemical hapten exposure (dated by TCRdb to about 2021). General notes on the study: For sensitization, 2% DPC in acetone was applied to a 2 cm by 2 cm area of upper inner arm skin. Throughout the approximately 22-week study period, patients were also given weekly therapeutic DPC doses on the scalp. Patch testing was performed on the upper back with Finn chambers containing 0.01% DPC, and the patch tests were scored after 6 days according to International Contact Dermatitis Research Group standards. The mostly female patient cohort included alopecia areata with under or over 50% scalp involvement, alopecia totalis and alopecia universalis. The libraries were sequenced as a pool, and the TCR yield per sample differed mostly because of small variations in library volumes within the pool. The study tracked peripheral blood TCR repertoire changes in vivo during primary and secondary sensitization to the hapten diphenylcyclopropenone (DPC) in alopecia patients. Patient blood was sampled pre-sensitization (week 0) and at 2, 6 and about 24 weeks after DPC sensitization. For TCR sequencing, blood came from 25 to 30 alopecia patients at anywhere from one to four time points (pre-sensitization, 2, 6 and 24 weeks). Findings and caveats that apply to the study as a whole: All patients had alopecia, a presumed autoimmune disease, so their immune response might differ from that of healthy individuals. The number of PT1 expanded TCRs positively correlated with patch test score, significant at thresholds 8, 16 and 32 but not 4. DPC sensitization did not change the number of TCRs with a frequency above 1 in 1000, and there was no evidence of changes in global repertoire structure. Repeated subsampling changed both the strength of the expansion versus patch-test correlation and the threshold at which that correlation became significant. Significantly more large CDR3 similarity clusters were formed by expanded TCRs than by pre-sensitization or healthy control sets, consistent with antigen-driven responses.

Libraries were constructed by RACE. The listed sequencing device is NextSeq 500. During library preparation, unique molecular identifiers were attached to individual cDNA molecules so that TCRs could be counted in a quantitative, reproducible way. Both TCR alpha and TCR beta chains were sequenced from each blood RNA sample. Under the source paper's analysis protocol: The median number of TCRs per sample was roughly 98,000, ranging from roughly 20,000 to 690,600. The Decombinator software suite was used to annotate V, J and CDR3 in the TCR reads. Every sample was subsampled to the same number of TCRs (28,000) for the PS versus PT1 abundance plots. TCRs were defined as expanded if absent before sensitization and observed at least eight times at the 2-week time point. TCRdb handled the public reads itself, with Q25 trimming in fastp and clone calling in MiXCR, and kept productive beta chains. Each entry is one CDR3 protein sequence, shown with its most common DNA and genes. The V and J calls come from TCRdb's annotation, not from the publication. For this sample the table gives 75,000 to 100,000 distinct CDR3 sequences, of which over 10% were detected only once. In total, the top ten clones hold roughly 2% of the sample.

Worth noting for this clonotype: Its antigen is not yet known. The input lacks base qualities; no much larger clone sits a single base away.

The germline V gene specifies MNHEY as CDR1 and SVGAGI as CDR2. From the cysteine up to the phenylalanine, the CDR3 has a length of 14 residues. The read is trimmed to its CDR3 DNA, 42 bases read in frame from base 1. V is cut by 6 bases and J by 2 bases, and the space between the germline ends is 14 bases. Taken with the paper, the label for time point translates to: patch test 1, 2 weeks after DPC sensitization. In light of the paper, this sample's treatment or condition label describes: therapeutic diphenylcyclopropenone sensitization with weekly scalp DPC. At each patch-test visit, blood was drawn before the patch test was applied. Eligible patients were aged 18 to 70, diagnosed with alopecia, deemed suitable for DPC therapy, and excluded if pregnant. Unfractionated whole blood was collected in Tempus Blood RNA tubes, and total RNA was extracted from that blood.

The receptor's source is a woman aged 40 to 50 with alopecia areata. Some clones in this sample may be carry-over from other donors' samples. Here the chain combines TRBV6-5 and TRBJ2-7, with the D call perhaps TRBD1 or TRBD2, as 6 bases match in each case. The sequencing used whole blood, collected in connection with sensitization to the hapten diphenylcyclopropenone (DPC). The DNA sequence follows: TGTGCCAGCAGCCCACCGGGGGCCCCCTACGAGCAGTACTTC. Translated, this gives CASSPPGAPYEQYF.